This TCR beta chain was documented in a study of cytomegalovirus exposure and HLA in healthy donors. Amplification used 60 Vbeta primers and 13 Jbeta primers. Only in-frame clones appear in the TCRdb table, and some are missing; sequencing was by immunoSEQ multiplex PCR. The sample holds about 140,000 clones; roughly 86% are singletons and the top ten take 0.51%. Note on this clone: The antigen is undetermined.

Study observations and caveats: The CMV antigen specificity of three CMV-associated chains was confirmed through in vitro analysis.

What was sequenced was PBMCs. The sequence was obtained from a middle-aged woman in good health and CMV-seronegative.

The CDR3 sequence is CAISNRDSSGNTIYF. As DNA, the CDR3 is TGTGCCATCAGTAACCGGGACAGCTCTGGAAACACCATATATTTT. V is TRBV10-3 and J is TRBJ1-3; TRBD1 agrees at 7 bases. The ends lost 5 bases at V and 0 bases at J; junction bases unmatched: 4. The CDR3 has 15 amino acids. Per germline, CDR1 ENHRY and CDR2 SYGVKD.